The rows below give T cell receptor beta chains drawn from one sample of a study of response to subunit inactivated influenza vaccine. MiXCR was run by TCRdb on the RT-PCR reads, yielding one entry per CDR3 protein. The sample consists of roughly 290,000 distinct CDR3 sequences, just over 20% of them appearing once. The sequenced sample was PBMCs from blood, obtained less than 22 months after vaccination. These receptors were obtained from a man aged 45 to 75 who received an inactivated influenza vaccine. CDR3s include the opening cysteine and the closing phenylalanine or tryptophan. The D gene is left open where the match is weak. Some rows mark clone size as missing; the rest say once, few, many or name a class of expanded clone.

V gene	J gene	clone size	D gene	CDR3 DNA	CDR3 protein
TRBV12-3/TRBV12-4	TRBJ2-7	-	-	TGTGCCAGCGATCCATACGAGCAGTACTTC	CASDPYEQYF
TRBV24-1	TRBJ2-2	-	-	TGTGCCACCAGTCGACACACCGGGGAGCTGTTTTTT	CATSRHTGELFF
TRBV20-1	TRBJ1-2	-	TRBD1	TGCAGTGCTAGAATACAGGGGGCGCCGGGTGGCTACACCTTC	CSARIQGAPGGYTF
TRBV4-1	TRBJ1-5	-	-	TGCGCCAGCAGCCAAGAAACAGTTTTGGGTCAGCCCCAGCATTTT	CASSQETVLGQPQHF
TRBV28	TRBJ1-5	-	-	TGTGCCAGCAGTTCTACGGGGCGCCAGCATTTT	CASSSTGRQHF
TRBV6-6	TRBJ2-7	few	TRBD1	TGTGCCAGCAGTTACTTACAGGGGAACGAGCAGTACTTC	CASSYLQGNEQYF
TRBV27	TRBJ1-4	many	TRBD1	TGTGCCAGCAGTGAGGACAGGGGGGGTGCTAATGAAAAACTGTTTTTT	CASSEDRGGANEKLFF
TRBV5-1	TRBJ2-1	few	TRBD1	TGCGCCAGCAGCTTGGCACAGGGGACCTACAATGAGCAGTTCTTC	CASSLAQGTYNEQFF
TRBV4-2	TRBJ2-5	many	-	TGTGCCAGCAGCCAAGATTTGTCCCTCCGAGAGACCCAGTACTTC	CASSQDLSLRETQYF
TRBV4-3	TRBJ1-6	-	-	TGCGCCAGCAGCCCCTCTGGTGGCCGGTCCTATAATTCACCCCTCCACTTT	CASSPSGGRSYNSPLHF
TRBV2	TRBJ1-4	few	-	TGTGCCAGCAGCGTCAGAGACGGGGACATGGTCGCGCTTGGAAAACTGTTTTTT	CASSVRDGDMVALGKLFF
TRBV12-3/TRBV12-4	TRBJ1-2	-	-	TGTGCCAGCAGTTTCTCTACATTAAGCTATGGCTACACCTTC	CASSFSTLSYGYTF
TRBV29-1	TRBJ2-5	-	-	TGCAGCGTTGATAAGGCTCGGGGGCAAGAGACCCAGTACTTC	CSVDKARGQETQYF
TRBV4-3	TRBJ2-1	-	TRBD2	TGCGCCAGCAGCCGAAGGACTAGCGGGGGCCCTTACAATGAGCAGTTCTTC	CASSRRTSGGPYNEQFF
TRBV3-1	TRBJ1-4	-	-	TGTGCCAGCAGCCCCAACCAAGGAGAAAAACTGTTTTTT	CASSPNQGEKLFF
TRBV3-1	TRBJ2-5	many	-	TGTGCCAGCAGCTGGCAGGGAGAGACCCAGTACTTC	CASSWQGETQYF
TRBV24-1	TRBJ2-3	many	-	TGTGCCACCAGTGGCCCAGGACCGAACCCTAGCACAGATACGCAGTATTTT	CATSGPGPNPSTDTQYF
TRBV7-9	TRBJ1-2	few	-	TGTGCCAGCAGCTTTGGGGCGGGGGACTACACCTTC	CASSFGAGDYTF
TRBV5-5	TRBJ2-7	-	-	TGTGCCAGCAGCCAGACCACGGGACAATACTTCTACGAGCAGTACTTC	CASSQTTGQYFYEQYF
TRBV30	TRBJ1-5	few	-	TGTGCCTGGAGTAGACCTGTGGGGAATAGCAATCAGCCCCAGCATTTT	CAWSRPVGNSNQPQHF
TRBV3-1	TRBJ2-1	-	TRBD2	TGTGCCAGCAGCCAAAACCCCGGGGCGGGGGGCACTGAGCAGTTCTTC	CASSQNPGAGGTEQFF
TRBV10-3	TRBJ2-1	-	-	TGTGCCATCAGTGAAGGGTTAGCGGACTACAATGAGCAGTTCTTC	CAISEGLADYNEQFF
TRBV7-6	TRBJ2-7	-	TRBD1	TGTGCCAGCAGCCCACGGGACAGGGGGTCATACGAGCAGTACTTC	CASSPRDRGSYEQYF
TRBV4-2	TRBJ2-7	-	-	TGTGCCAGCAGCCAAGGGGGGGACGGAACCTACGAGCAGTACTTC	CASSQGGDGTYEQYF
TRBV12-3/TRBV12-4	TRBJ1-6	-	TRBD1	TGTGCCAGCAGTTTAGTAGGGGGCGATAATTCACCCCTCCACTTT	CASSLVGGDNSPLHF
TRBV4-2	TRBJ2-7	-	-	TGTGCCAGCAGCCAAGATAATTTACAGGGAGGCTACGAGCAGTACTTC	CASSQDNLQGGYEQYF
TRBV20-1	TRBJ1-1	few	-	TGCAGTGCTAGAGATCAAGGGGGGCTCATGAACACTGAAGCTTTCTTT	CSARDQGGLMNTEAFF
TRBV3-1	TRBJ2-7	-	-	TGTGCCAGCAGCCAAGCCGGGACTTCTTACGAGCAGTACTTC	CASSQAGTSYEQYF
TRBV20-1	TRBJ1-1	few	-	TGCAGTGCTAGTGGCTTTAGGGTTTCGAACACTGAAGCTTTCTTT	CSASGFRVSNTEAFF